The source of this T cell receptor beta chain is a study of blood T cell repertoires in COVID-19 (dated by TCRdb to between 2020 and 2021). Context from the whole study: Collaborator samples came from the United States, Italy and Spain and covered acute and convalescent phases of COVID-19. The material from the prospective study consisted of cDNA or gDNA derived from T cells, B-cell-depleted T cells, or PBMCs. Subjects who had been exposed to COVID-19, were actively infected with it, or had recovered from it provided the deeply sampled blood TCRbeta repertoires that made up the dataset. A freely available public database, intended as a resource for researchers studying the immune response to SARS-CoV-2, is where the repertoires were released. Samples came from the ongoing ImmuneRACE study (first 160 participants) plus 1,254 subjects from 6 global collaborators. A de-identified subject ID, COVID-19 status, age in years and sex were almost always included in the sample metadata. Where available, HLA class I and class II types were obtained from metadata supplied by the sample provider rather than from assay-based typing. The study at large found these results: The quantity of clinical and demographic metadata differed by source and by participant and was supplied without curation.

Each collaborating institution followed its own protocols to collect whole blood in K2EDTA tubes. For TCRbeta analysis, collaborators shipped samples in one of three forms: frozen whole blood, isolated PBMCs, or DNA extracted from either of those sample types. To note about this clone: Its target antigen remains unknown. There are no base qualities to consult, and no much larger clone falls within one base.

Based on the germline V gene (reference sequence), the CDR1 and CDR2 sequences are LNHDA and SQIVND. V is pruned by 3 bases and J by 2 bases, leaving 7 bases of the junction without a gene match. The CDR3 sequence holds 16 residues, the cysteine and phenylalanine included. CDR3 DNA is the only sequence kept; it has 48 bases, read in frame from the first base. TCRbeta CDR3 regions were amplified from genomic DNA using the immunoSEQ Assay, a bias-controlled multiplex PCR. Per the original workflow: The number of nucleated cells in each sample was estimated by amplification of reference gene primers within the assay. To quantify the absolute abundance of each unique TCRbeta CDR3 rearrangement, sequence reads were collapsed and filtered. For each sample, productive Simpson clonality was calculated as the square root of Simpson's diversity index across productive rearrangements. Here the immuneACCESS table is served through TCRdb, limited to in-frame sequences with V and J called. Missing clones are a known gap in these copies; in checked studies unresolved V genes cover under half, and the rest lacks a known reason. V and J calls and clone size are copied from that table; D and trimming were computed from the DNA. Counted in this sample were approximately 99,000 clones; about 90% of them appeared once. Together, the top ten hold over 2% of the sample.

The sequence joins TRBV19 to TRBJ2-5; 9 bases in the junction line up with TRBD2. This clonotype was sampled from a human donor in a cohort sampled during active COVID-19. The source material was peripheral blood. CDR3 region: CASSMAGGAFQETQYF. Here is the DNA: TGTGCCAGTAGTATGGCGGGGGGGGCGTTTCAAGAGACCCAGTACTTC.